A selection of T cell receptor beta chains follows, all from one sample in a study of response to subunit inactivated influenza vaccine. TCRdb re-derived calls from the RT-PCR reads in MiXCR, one entry per CDR3 protein. The profile shows under 200,000 distinct CDR3 sequences, roughly 12% of them singletons. This same sample was also part of a study on T cells expressing NK-cell markers.

This specimen consisted of CD8+ T cells sorted from PBMCs, obtained 11 to 12 days after vaccination. Receptors originate from a man aged 45-60 years who received an inactivated influenza vaccine. Both conserved end residues are trimmed from each CDR3. Fields, in order: V gene, clone size, CDR3 protein. The size of a clone is reported for some rows only, either as once, few or many, or as a class for expanded clones.

V: TRBV7-9
size: -
CDR3: ASSLFEAQETQY

V: TRBV5-1
size: few
CDR3: ASSTYGQGAQETQY

V: TRBV10-3
size: few
CDR3: AISPNVDTQY

V: TRBV27
size: -
CDR3: ASSPRQGPARTDTQY

V: TRBV7-9
size: few
CDR3: ASSLGAPWDTGELF

V: TRBV7-6
size: many
CDR3: ASSLEGDLMTGELF

V: TRBV10-3
size: many
CDR3: AISEATGELPSHEQY

V: TRBV20-1
size: few
CDR3: SARDGGYEQY

V: TRBV6-5
size: -
CDR3: ASSYSPPGTGANVLT

V: TRBV5-1
size: -
CDR3: ASSSTSGSAGELF

V: TRBV2
size: -
CDR3: ASMTETSTDTQY

V: TRBV7-2
size: -
CDR3: ASSLVRGRHEQF